This entry is about one TCR beta chain. This sample is part of a study of T cells expressing NK-cell markers. The wider study: Just one sequenced donor of eight was HCMV-seronegative, while seven were seropositive.

TCRdb reprocessed the 5' RACE reads and keeps a single row for each CDR3 protein, giving no DNA. Its clone listing holds fewer than 550,000 distinct CDR3 sequences. CDR3 size: 11 residues. Germline CDR1 and CDR2: SQVTM and ANQGSEA. J is TRBJ1-2 and V is TRBV29-1. This receptor was taken from a woman in her forties or fifties in good health. The sequencing sample was made of blood T cells: a sorted CD56 or NKG2C T cell subset, CD4+ or CD8+ T cells, or bulk PBMC T cells (not recorded which). This CDR3 is CSVNNFYGYTF.